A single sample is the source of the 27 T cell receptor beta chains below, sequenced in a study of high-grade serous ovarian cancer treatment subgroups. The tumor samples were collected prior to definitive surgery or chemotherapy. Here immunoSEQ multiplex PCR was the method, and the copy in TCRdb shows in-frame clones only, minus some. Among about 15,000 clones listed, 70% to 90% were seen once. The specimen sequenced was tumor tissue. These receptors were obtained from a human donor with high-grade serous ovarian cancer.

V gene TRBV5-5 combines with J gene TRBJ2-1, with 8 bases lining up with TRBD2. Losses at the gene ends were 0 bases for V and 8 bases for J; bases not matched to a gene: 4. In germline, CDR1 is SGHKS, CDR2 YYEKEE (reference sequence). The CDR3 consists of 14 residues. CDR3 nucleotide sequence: TGTGCCAGCAGCTTGGCGGGACTAGTCCATGAGCAGTTCTTC. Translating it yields CASSLAGLVHEQFF.

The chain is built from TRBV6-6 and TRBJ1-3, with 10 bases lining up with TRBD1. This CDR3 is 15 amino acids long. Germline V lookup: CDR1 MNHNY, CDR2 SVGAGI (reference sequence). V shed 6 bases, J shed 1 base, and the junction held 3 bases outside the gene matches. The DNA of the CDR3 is TGTGCCAGCAGATTGGACAGGGGGTCTGGAAACACCATATATTTT. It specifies CASRLDRGSGNTIYF.

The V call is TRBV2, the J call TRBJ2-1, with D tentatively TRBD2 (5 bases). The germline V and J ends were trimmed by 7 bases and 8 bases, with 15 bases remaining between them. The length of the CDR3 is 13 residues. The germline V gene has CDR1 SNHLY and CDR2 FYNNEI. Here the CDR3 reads CASMLLDLDEQFF. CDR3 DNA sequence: TGTGCCAGCATGTTACTAGATTTGGATGAGCAGTTCTTC.

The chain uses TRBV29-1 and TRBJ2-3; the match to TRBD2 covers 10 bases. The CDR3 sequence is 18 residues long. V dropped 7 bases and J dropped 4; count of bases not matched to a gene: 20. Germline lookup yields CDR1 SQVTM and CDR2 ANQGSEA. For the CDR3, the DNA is TGCAGCGCTTCAAAGGGGGCAGAGCGGGGGGGCAGGGCAGATACGCAGTATTTT. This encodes CSASKGAERGGRADTQYF.

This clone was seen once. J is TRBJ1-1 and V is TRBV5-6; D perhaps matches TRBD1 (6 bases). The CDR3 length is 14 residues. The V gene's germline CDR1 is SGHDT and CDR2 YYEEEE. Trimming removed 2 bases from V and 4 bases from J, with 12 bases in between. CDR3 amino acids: CASSFGQSFTEAFF. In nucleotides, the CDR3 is TGTGCCAGCAGCTTTGGACAGTCATTCACTGAAGCTTTCTTT.

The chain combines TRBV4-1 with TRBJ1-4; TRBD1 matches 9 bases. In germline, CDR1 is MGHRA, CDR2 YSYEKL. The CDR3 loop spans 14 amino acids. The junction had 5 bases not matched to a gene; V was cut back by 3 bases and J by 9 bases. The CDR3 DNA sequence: TGCGCCAGCAGCCAGCCGGGACAGGGACAAAAACTGTTTTTT. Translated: CASSQPGQGQKLFF.

The CDR3 protein is CASSFVGGSYEQYF. CDR3 nucleotide sequence: TGTGCCAGCAGCTTCGTTGGCGGGTCCTACGAGCAGTACTTC. The rearrangement links TRBV7-9 to TRBJ2-7, with D possibly TRBD2 on 5 matching bases. The CDR3 length is 14 residues. CDR1 is SEHNR, CDR2 FQNEAQ, per germline (reference sequence). Trimming removed 3 bases at V and 1 base at J, with 10 bases between.

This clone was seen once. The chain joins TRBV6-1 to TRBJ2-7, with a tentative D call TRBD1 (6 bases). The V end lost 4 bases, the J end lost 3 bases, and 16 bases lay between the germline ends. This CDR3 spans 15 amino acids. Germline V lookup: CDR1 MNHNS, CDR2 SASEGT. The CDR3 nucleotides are TGTGCCAGCAGTGCCTACAGGGTAGAAGTCTACGAGCAGTACTTC. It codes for CASSAYRVEVYEQYF.

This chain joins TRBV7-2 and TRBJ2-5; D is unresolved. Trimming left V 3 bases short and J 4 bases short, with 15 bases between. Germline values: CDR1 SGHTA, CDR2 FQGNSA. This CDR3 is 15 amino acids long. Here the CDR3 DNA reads TGTGCCAGCAGCTTGATTTTTCGACGAGTAGAGACCCAGTACTTC. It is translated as CASSLIFRRVETQYF.

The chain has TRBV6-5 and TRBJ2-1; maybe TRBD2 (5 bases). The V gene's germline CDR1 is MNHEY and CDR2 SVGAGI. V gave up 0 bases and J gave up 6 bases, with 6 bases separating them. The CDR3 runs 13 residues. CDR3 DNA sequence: TGTGCCAGCAGTTACTCGGGGAGCAATGAGCAGTTCTTC. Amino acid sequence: CASSYSGSNEQFF.

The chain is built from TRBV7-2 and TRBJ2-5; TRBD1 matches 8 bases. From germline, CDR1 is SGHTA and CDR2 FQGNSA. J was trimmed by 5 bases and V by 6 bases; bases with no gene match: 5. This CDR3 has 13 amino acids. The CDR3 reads CASRSGGSETQYF. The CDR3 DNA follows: TGTGCCAGCAGATCAGGGGGCTCGGAGACCCAGTACTTC.

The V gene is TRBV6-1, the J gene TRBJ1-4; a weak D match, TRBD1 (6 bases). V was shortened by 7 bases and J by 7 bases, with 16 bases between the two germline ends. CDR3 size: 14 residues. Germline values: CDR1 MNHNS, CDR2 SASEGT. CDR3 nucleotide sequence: TGTGCCAGCACCTCTGGGGGGGCAGGTGAAAAACTGTTTTTT. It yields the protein CASTSGGAGEKLFF.

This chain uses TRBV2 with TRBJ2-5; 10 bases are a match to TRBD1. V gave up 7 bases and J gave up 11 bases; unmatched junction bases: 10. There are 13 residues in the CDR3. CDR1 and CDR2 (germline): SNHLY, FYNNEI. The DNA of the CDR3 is TGTGCCAGCAATCCCTGGACAGGGGGAACGCAGTACTTC. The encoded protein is CASNPWTGGTQYF.

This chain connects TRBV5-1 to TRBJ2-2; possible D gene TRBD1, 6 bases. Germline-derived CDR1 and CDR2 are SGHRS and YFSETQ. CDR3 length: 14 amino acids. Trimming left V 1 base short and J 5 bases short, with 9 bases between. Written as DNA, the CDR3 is TGCGCCAGCAGCTTGCGGACAGATACCGGGGAGCTGTTTTTT. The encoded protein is CASSLRTDTGELFF.

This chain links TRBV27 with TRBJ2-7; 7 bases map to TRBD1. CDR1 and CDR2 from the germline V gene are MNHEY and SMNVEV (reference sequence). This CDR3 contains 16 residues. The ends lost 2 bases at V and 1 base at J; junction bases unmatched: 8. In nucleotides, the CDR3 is TGTGCCAGCAGTTTAAAACCCAGGGGGTTTTCCTACGAGCAGTACTTC. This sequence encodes CASSLKPRGFSYEQYF.

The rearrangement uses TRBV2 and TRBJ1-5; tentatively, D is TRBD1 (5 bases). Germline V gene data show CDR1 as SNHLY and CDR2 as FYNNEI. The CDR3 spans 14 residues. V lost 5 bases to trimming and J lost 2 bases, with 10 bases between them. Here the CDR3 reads CASSKGTGNQPQHF. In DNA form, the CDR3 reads TGTGCCAGCAGTAAGGGGACTGGCAATCAGCCCCAGCATTTT.

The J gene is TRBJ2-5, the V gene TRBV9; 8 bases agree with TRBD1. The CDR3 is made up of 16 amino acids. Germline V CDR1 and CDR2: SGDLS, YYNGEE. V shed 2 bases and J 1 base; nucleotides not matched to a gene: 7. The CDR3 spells CASSVALDRGQETQYF. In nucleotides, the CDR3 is TGTGCCAGCAGCGTCGCCCTCGACAGGGGCCAAGAGACCCAGTACTTC.

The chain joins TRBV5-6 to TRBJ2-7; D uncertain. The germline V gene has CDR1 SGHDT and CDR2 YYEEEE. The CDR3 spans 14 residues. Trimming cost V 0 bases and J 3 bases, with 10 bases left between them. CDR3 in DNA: TGTGCCAGCAGCTTGGTAGGGATAGGCTACGAGCAGTACTTC. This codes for CASSLVGIGYEQYF.

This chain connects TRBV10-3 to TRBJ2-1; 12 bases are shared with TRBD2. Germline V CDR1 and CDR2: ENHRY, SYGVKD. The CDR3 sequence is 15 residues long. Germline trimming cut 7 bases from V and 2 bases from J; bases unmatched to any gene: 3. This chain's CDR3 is CAIKTSGGTYNEQFF. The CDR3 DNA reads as TGTGCCATCAAGACTAGCGGGGGAACCTACAATGAGCAGTTCTTC.

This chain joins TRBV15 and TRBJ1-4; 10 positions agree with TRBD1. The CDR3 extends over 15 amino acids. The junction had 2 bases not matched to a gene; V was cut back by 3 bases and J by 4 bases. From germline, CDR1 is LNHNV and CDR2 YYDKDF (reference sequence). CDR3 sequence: CATSSGQGGNEKLFF. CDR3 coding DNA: TGTGCCACCAGCAGTGGACAGGGGGGTAATGAAAAACTGTTTTTT.

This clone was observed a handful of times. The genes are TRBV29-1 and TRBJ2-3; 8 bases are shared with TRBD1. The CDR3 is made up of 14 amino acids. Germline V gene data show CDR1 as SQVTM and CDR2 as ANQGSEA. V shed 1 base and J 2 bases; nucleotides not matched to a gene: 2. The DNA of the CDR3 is TGCAGCGTTGAAGTTCAGGGGGCCACAGATACGCAGTATTTT. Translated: CSVEVQGATDTQYF.

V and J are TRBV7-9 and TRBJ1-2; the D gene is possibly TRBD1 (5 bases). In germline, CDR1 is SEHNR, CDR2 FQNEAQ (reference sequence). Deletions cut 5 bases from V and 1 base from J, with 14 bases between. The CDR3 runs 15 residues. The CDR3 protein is CASSLTGTFNYGYTF. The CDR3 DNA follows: TGTGCCAGCAGCCTTACCGGGACTTTTAACTATGGCTACACCTTC.

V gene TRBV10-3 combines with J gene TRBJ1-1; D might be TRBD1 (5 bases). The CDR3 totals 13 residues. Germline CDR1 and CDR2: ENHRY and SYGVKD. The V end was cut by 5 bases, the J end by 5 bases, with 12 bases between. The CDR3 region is CAISMEGRTEAFF. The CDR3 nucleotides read TGTGCCATCAGTATGGAGGGGAGGACTGAAGCTTTCTTT.

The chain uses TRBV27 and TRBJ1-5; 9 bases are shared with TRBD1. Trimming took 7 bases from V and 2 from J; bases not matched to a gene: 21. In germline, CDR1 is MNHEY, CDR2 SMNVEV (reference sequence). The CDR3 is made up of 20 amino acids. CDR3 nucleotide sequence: TGTGCCAGCACGCCTCCACAATGGGACAGGGACATAATAGGCAATCAGCCCCAGCATTTT. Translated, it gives CASTPPQWDRDIIGNQPQHF.

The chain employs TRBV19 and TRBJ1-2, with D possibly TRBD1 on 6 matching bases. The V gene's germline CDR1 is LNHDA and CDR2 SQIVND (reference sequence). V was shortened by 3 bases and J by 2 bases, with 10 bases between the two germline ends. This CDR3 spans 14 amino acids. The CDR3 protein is CASSIGTRNYGYTF. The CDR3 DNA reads TGTGCCAGTAGTATTGGGACACGGAACTATGGCTACACCTTC. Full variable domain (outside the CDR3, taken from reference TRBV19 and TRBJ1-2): DGGITQSPKYLFRKEGQNVTLSCEQNLNHDAMYWYRQDPGQGLRLIYYSQIVNDFQKGDIAEGYSVSREKKESFPLTVTSAQKNPTAFYLCASSIGTRNYGYTFGSGTRLTVV.

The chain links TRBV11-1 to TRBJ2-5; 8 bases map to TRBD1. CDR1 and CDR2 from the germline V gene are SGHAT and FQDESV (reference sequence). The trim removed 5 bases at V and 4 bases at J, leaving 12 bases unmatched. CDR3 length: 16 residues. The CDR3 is CASSPTTGDPSETQYF. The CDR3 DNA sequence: TGTGCCAGCAGCCCAACGACAGGGGATCCGTCAGAGACCCAGTACTTC.

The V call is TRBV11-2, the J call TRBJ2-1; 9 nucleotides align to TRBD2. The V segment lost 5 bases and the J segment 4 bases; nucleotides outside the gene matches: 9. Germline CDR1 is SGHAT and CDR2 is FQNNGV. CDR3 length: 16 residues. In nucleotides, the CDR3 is TGTGCCAGCAGCCCAAGACTAGCGGCGTTTTACAATGAGCAGTTCTTC. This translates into CASSPRLAAFYNEQFF.